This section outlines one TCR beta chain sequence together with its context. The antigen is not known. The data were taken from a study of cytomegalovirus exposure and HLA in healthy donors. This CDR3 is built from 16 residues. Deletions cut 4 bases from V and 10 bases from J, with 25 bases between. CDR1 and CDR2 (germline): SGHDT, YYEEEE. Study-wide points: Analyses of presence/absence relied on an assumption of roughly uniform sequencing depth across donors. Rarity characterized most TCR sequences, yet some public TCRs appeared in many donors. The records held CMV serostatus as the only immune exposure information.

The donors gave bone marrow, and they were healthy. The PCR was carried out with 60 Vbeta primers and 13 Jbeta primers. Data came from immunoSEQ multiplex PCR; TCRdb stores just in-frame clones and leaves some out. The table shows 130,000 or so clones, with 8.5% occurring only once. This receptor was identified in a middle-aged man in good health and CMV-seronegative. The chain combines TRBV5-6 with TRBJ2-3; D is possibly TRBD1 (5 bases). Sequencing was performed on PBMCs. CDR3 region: CASSLVDRIFSNAQYF. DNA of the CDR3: TGTGCCAGCAGCCTTGTAGACAGAATTTTCTCGAATGCGCAGTATTTT.